The present TCR beta chain was sequenced within a study of blood T cell repertoires in COVID-19. TCRdb keeps only in-frame clones here, not all; method: immunoSEQ multiplex PCR. The repertoire includes 200,000 or so clones, 65% to 85% of them detected once, and 17% sits in the top ten. The CDR3 consists of 16 residues. Germline V gene data show CDR1 as SGHDT and CDR2 as YYEEEE. V lost 0 bases to trimming and J lost 8 bases; unmatched junction nucleotides: 12. The origin of this receptor is a man in his fifties or sixties with active or convalescent COVID-19. The chain recombines TRBV5-6 with TRBJ1-2, with 8 bases that match TRBD1. The sample taken for sequencing was peripheral blood. The CDR3, as DNA: TGTGCCAGCAGCTTGGGGGCAGGGGGCGCAGGTAGAGGCTACACCTTC. Translation gives CASSLGAGGAGRGYTF.